A selection of T cell receptor beta chains follows, all from one sample in a study of cytomegalovirus exposure and HLA in healthy donors. This table comes from immunoSEQ multiplex PCR, and its TCRdb copy is limited to in-frame clones, with some not included. The table records around 27,000 clones, 60% to 80% of them present only once. Material for sequencing was PBMCs. Receptors originate from a male donor in good health and CMV-seropositive. Each CDR3 is given with its conserved first and last residue. The D gene is left open where the match is weak. Only some rows state a clone size, as once, few, many or a class for expanded clones.

d_call cdr3_length j_call v_call clone_size cdr3_nt cdr3_aa
. 12 TRBJ1-1 TRBV6-6 few TGTGCCAGCAGTAGGGGTTTTGCTGAAGCTTTCTTT CASSRGFAEAFF
TRBD2 18 TRBJ2-7 TRBV5-6 many TGTGCCAGCAGCGGAGCGGGACTAGCGGGCCAAAGACCCTACGAGCAGTACTTC CASSGAGLAGQRPYEQYF
TRBD2 13 TRBJ2-7 TRBV25-1 . TGTGCCAGCAGTGACGGGGGGTCCTACGAGCAGTACTTC CASSDGGSYEQYF
. 15 TRBJ1-2 TRBV19 few TGTGCCAGTAGTATTAGCTCGGCGGGGAGGGATGGCTACACCTTC CASSISSAGRDGYTF
. 13 TRBJ1-5 TRBV5-1 . TGCGCCAGCAGCGTGACAAGCAATCAGCCCCAGCATTTT CASSVTSNQPQHF
TRBD1 15 TRBJ2-7 TRBV28 . TGTGCCAGCAGTTTTCGCCCGGACAGGCCCTACGAGCAGTACTTC CASSFRPDRPYEQYF
TRBD2 13 TRBJ2-2 TRBV29-1 . TGCAGCGTTCGCGGGGGGGCCACCGGGGAGCTGTTTTTT CSVRGGATGELFF
TRBD1 15 TRBJ1-5 TRBV6-1 . TGTGCCAGCAGAGGGACAGGGGCCCTCAATCAGCCCCAGCATTTT CASRGTGALNQPQHF
. 15 TRBJ2-3 TRBV7-9 . TGTGCCAGCAGCTTTCTAGTTTTCAGCACAGATACGCAGTATTTT CASSFLVFSTDTQYF
TRBD1 17 TRBJ1-1 TRBV11-2 few TGTGCCAGCAGCGCAGACAGGGGTTTTACGATGAACACTGAAGCTTTCTTT CASSADRGFTMNTEAFF
TRBD1 15 TRBJ1-1 TRBV7-9 . TGTGCCAGCAGCTTAGGGACAGGGAGGAAGGCTGAAGCTTTCTTT CASSLGTGRKAEAFF
TRBD2 15 TRBJ2-5 TRBV5-4 . TGTGCCAGCAGCGACGGGACTAGCTATTCGGAGACCCAGTACTTC CASSDGTSYSETQYF
TRBD2 13 TRBJ2-7 TRBV11-3 . TGTGCCAGCAGCTTGGGAGGGGCCAACGAGCAGTACTTC CASSLGGANEQYF
TRBD2 17 TRBJ2-2 TRBV18 . TGTGCCAGCTCACCAGTTCGGCTAGCGGTTAACACCGGGGAGCTGTTTTTT CASSPVRLAVNTGELFF
. 16 TRBJ1-1 TRBV10-3 . TGTGCCATCAGACCTAGGACAGACCCCATGAACACTGAAGCTTTCTTT CAIRPRTDPMNTEAFF
. 15 TRBJ1-5 TRBV28 . TGTGCCAGCACCCTTGGGGGGAATAGCAATCAGCCCCAGCATTTT CASTLGGNSNQPQHF
. 14 TRBJ1-1 TRBV15 . TGTGCCACCAGCAGACAGTATGCGAACACTGAAGCTTTCTTT CATSRQYANTEAFF
. 15 TRBJ2-7 TRBV2 . TGTGCCAGCAGTGAAGGGCCGGACAGAGCCTACGAGCAGTACTTC CASSEGPDRAYEQYF
. 14 TRBJ2-7 TRBV4-2 . TGTGCCAGCAGCGCGCGGGGCGGGTCCTACGAGCAGTACTTC CASSARGGSYEQYF
TRBD2 16 TRBJ2-3 TRBV18 . TGTGCCAGCTCACCTGTAGCGGGAGTGGGTCCAGATACGCAGTATTTT CASSPVAGVGPDTQYF
. 16 TRBJ2-5 TRBV9 . TGTGCCAGCAGCGTAACCGGGACTTTGGCGGGGGAGACCCAGTACTTC CASSVTGTLAGETQYF
TRBD2 15 TRBJ2-7 TRBV23-1 . TGCGCCAGCAGTCAATCGCCGGGACTAGCTAACGAGCAGTACTTC CASSQSPGLANEQYF
TRBD1 13 TRBJ1-2 TRBV5-6 . TGTGCCAGCAGCTGGACAGGGTTCTATGGCTACACCTTC CASSWTGFYGYTF
. 15 TRBJ2-3 TRBV29-1 . TGCAGCGTCCGTCGGGAGCGAGCTTCTACAGATACGCAGTATTTT CSVRRERASTDTQYF
. 15 TRBJ2-7 TRBV19 . TGTGCCAGTAGTACGGAGTTTAGAGAACCCTACGAGCAGTACTTC CASSTEFREPYEQYF
TRBD1 15 TRBJ2-7 TRBV5-1 . TGCGCCAGCAGCTTGGGGAGGACAGGGCTTCAGGAGCAGTACTTC CASSLGRTGLQEQYF
. 14 TRBJ2-3 TRBV7-3 . TGTGCCAGCAGCTTATCTAGCGGCACAGATACGCAGTATTTT CASSLSSGTDTQYF
. 13 TRBJ2-7 TRBV6-1 . TGTGCCAGCAGACAGCCTCCCCAGGGCGAGCAGTACTTC CASRQPPQGEQYF
. 14 TRBJ1-2 TRBV7-9 . TGTGCCAGCAGCCCCATCGGGATACACTATGGCTACACCTTC CASSPIGIHYGYTF
TRBD1 20 TRBJ1-5 TRBV7-7 . TGTGCTAGCAGCTTCATGACGGGACAGGCGACACCTTATAGCAATCAGCCCCAGCATTTT CASSFMTGQATPYSNQPQHF
. 15 TRBJ2-5 TRBV9 few TGTGCCAGCAGCGTAGAAATTAGTGGAGGTGCGGCCCAGTACTTC CASSVEISGGAAQYF
. 14 TRBJ1-2 TRBV28 . TGTGCCAGCAGTTTACCAGACCGCCTCGGGGGCTACACCTTC CASSLPDRLGGYTF
TRBD2 17 TRBJ2-7 TRBV30 . TGTGCCTGGAGTAATCCGGGACTAGCGGGAGGTTCCTACGAGCAGTACTTC CAWSNPGLAGGSYEQYF
TRBD1 17 TRBJ1-1 TRBV18 . TGTGCCAGCTCACCACAAGGGACAGGGGTAGGAGGGACTGAAGCTTTCTTT CASSPQGTGVGGTEAFF
. 12 TRBJ1-1 TRBV5-8 few TGTGCCAGCAGCCCCGGGAGGCATGAAGCTTTCTTT CASSPGRHEAFF
. 15 TRBJ1-2 TRBV5-4 . TGTGCCAGCAGCTTAGGCGGTACACCCTTGAAAGGCTACACCTTC CASSLGGTPLKGYTF
TRBD1 16 TRBJ1-4 TRBV7-9 once TGTTCCAGCAGCTTAGCAGGGACAGGGTATCATGAAAAACTGTTTTTT CSSSLAGTGYHEKLFF
. 13 TRBJ1-5 TRBV30 . TGTGCCTGGAGTGGTGGGGAGTCCCAGCCCCAGCATTTT CAWSGGESQPQHF
TRBD1 15 TRBJ2-7 TRBV5-1 . TGCGCCAGCAGCTCGACGGGACAGTCCTACTACGAGCAGTACTTC CASSSTGQSYYEQYF
. 16 TRBJ1-2 TRBV6-1 few TGTGCCAGCAGTGAAAAAGGGGCCTCCCAGGAAGGTGGCTACACCTTC CASSEKGASQEGGYTF
. 15 TRBJ1-6 TRBV5-1 many TGCGCCAGCAGCTTGGGAAGGGGAATCGGTTCACCCCTCCACTTT CASSLGRGIGSPLHF
. 14 TRBJ1-2 TRBV6-1 . TGTGCCAGCAGTGACGCGAGTATTAACTATGGCTACACCTTC CASSDASINYGYTF
. 13 TRBJ1-1 TRBV13 . TGTGCCAGCACTTGGACAGACTACACTGAAGCTTTCTTT CASTWTDYTEAFF
. 14 TRBJ1-1 TRBV18 few TGTGCCAGCTCACAGCGGGCGAATTTCGATGAAGCTTTCTTT CASSQRANFDEAFF
. 13 TRBJ1-2 TRBV5-4 . TGTGCCAGCAGCCCAACCCCTCGGGACACCTACACCTTC CASSPTPRDTYTF
TRBD2 17 TRBJ2-5 TRBV11-2 . TGTGCCAGCAGCTACTACGGCGGGGGGCTCCTACAAGAGGCCCAGTACTTC CASSYYGGGLLQEAQYF